This T cell receptor beta chain was documented in a study of T cells in Graves' hyperthyroidism and ophthalmopathy. This clonotype was seen at least ten times. From RNA transcripts, TCR beta CDR3 regions were amplified. A set of HTBI primers served as the primers for a first-round RT-PCR of the TCR CDR3. Using its own MiXCR run on the multiplex PCR reads, TCRdb lists one record per CDR3 protein. In the table there are around 280,000 distinct CDR3 sequences, approximately 14% of which are singletons. Patients aged 18 to 65 had newly diagnosed hyperthyroidism lasting under 2 months. This CDR3 has 14 residues. CDR1 is PRHDT, CDR2 FYEKMQ, per germline (reference sequence). V lost 6 bases, J lost 7 bases, and 6 bases stayed unmatched.

The specimen was blood. The rearrangement joins TRBV13 to TRBJ2-1; 10 bases fit TRBD2. The sequence was obtained from a woman in her 40s with Graves' hyperthyroidism. Here the CDR3 DNA reads TGTGCCAGCAGGGGTCCTAGCGGGAGAAATGAGCAGTTCTTC. Amino acid sequence: CASRGPSGRNEQFF.